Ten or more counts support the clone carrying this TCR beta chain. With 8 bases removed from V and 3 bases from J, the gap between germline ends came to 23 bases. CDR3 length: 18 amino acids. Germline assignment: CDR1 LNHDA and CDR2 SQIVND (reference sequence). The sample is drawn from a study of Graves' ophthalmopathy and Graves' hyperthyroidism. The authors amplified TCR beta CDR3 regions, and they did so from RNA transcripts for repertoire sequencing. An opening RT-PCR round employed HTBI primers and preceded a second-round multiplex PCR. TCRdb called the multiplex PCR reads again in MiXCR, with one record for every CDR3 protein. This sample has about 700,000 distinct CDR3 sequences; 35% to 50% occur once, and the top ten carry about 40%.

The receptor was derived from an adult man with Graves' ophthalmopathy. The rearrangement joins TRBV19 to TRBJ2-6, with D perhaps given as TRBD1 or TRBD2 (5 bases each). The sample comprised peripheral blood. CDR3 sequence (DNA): TGTGCCAGTTCCATTGGTGGCAGGGAGATCGGTGGGGCCAACGTCCTGACTTTC. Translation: CASSIGGREIGGANVLTF.